These 22 T cell receptor beta chains share one sample of origin, sequenced in a study of CD8 T cells in ankylosing spondylitis. TCRdb itself ran the 5' RACE reads through MiXCR, one entry per CDR3 protein. The sample gives some 250,000 distinct CDR3 sequences, roughly a quarter of which show up once; roughly 0.67% is in the top ten. Sequencing was carried out using blood, either unsorted or a sorted T cell fraction (not recorded which). These receptors originate from a male donor with ankylosing spondylitis or in good health (not recorded which).

Comments on this clonotype: A read error may explain this, as a much larger clone is one base away. The chain links TRBV20-1 to TRBJ2-7, with D perhaps assigned TRBD1 or TRBD2 (5 bases each). The V end lost 2 bases, the J end lost 6 bases, and 11 bases lay between the germline ends. The CDR3 consists of 12 residues. Germline lookup yields CDR1 DFQATT and CDR2 SNEGSKA (reference sequence). CDR3 protein: CSARPIGTEQYF. Written as DNA, the CDR3 is TGCAGTGCTAGACCTATAGGGACCGAGCAGTACTTC.

This clonotype has ten or more counts. This chain uses TRBV20-1 with TRBJ2-5; 10 bases are shared with TRBD2. The CDR3 has 14 residues. The trim removed 1 base at V and 3 bases at J, leaving 2 bases unmatched. CDR1 and CDR2 (germline): DFQATT, SNEGSKA (reference sequence). Here the CDR3 reads CSARAGLAEETQYF. The CDR3 nucleotides are TGCAGTGCTAGAGCCGGACTAGCGGAAGAGACCCAGTACTTC.

This clonotype came up once. The chain uses TRBV5-6 and TRBJ2-1; 7 nucleotides agree with TRBD2. The junction had 8 bases not matched to a gene; V was cut back by 0 bases and J by 8 bases. The CDR3 loop spans 15 amino acids. Germline V lookup: CDR1 SGHDT, CDR2 YYEEEE. The CDR3 DNA reads as TGTGCCAGCAGCTTGGTGTCTAGCGGTCCGGATGAGCAGTTCTTC. It translates to CASSLVSSGPDEQFF.

V gene TRBV20-1 combines with J gene TRBJ2-3, with 7 bases fitting TRBD1. V was pared by 5 bases and J by 0 bases, with 5 bases of the junction left unmatched. The CDR3 loop spans 14 amino acids. Germline CDR1 is DFQATT and CDR2 is SNEGSKA (reference sequence). CDR3 in amino acids: CSALRQGSTDTQYF. CDR3 nucleotides: TGCAGTGCTTTGAGACAGGGTAGCACAGATACGCAGTATTTT.

This chain connects TRBV3-1 to TRBJ2-7; TRBD2 matches at 14 bases. CDR3 length equals 18 residues. J lost 0 bases, V lost 4 bases, and 8 bases had no gene match. Germline V gives CDR1 LGHDT, CDR2 YNNKEL (reference sequence). The CDR3 protein is CASSRDGTSGGSSYEQYF. The CDR3 DNA reads TGTGCCAGCAGCCGGGACGGGACTAGCGGGGGAAGCTCCTACGAGCAGTACTTC.

The J gene is TRBJ1-5, the V gene TRBV6-1; TRBD1 is a possible D gene (5 bases). In germline, CDR1 is MNHNS, CDR2 SASEGT. Trimming cost V 0 bases and J 6 bases, with 6 bases left between them. This CDR3 comprises 13 residues. CDR3 nucleotides: TGTGCCAGCAGTGAAGCGACAGCTCAGCCCCAGCATTTT. It translates to CASSEATAQPQHF.

This clonotype was detected many times. This chain links TRBV29-1 with TRBJ1-1; maybe TRBD1 (5 bases). The V end lost 7 bases, the J end lost 1 base, and 13 bases lay between the germline ends. CDR3 length equals 13 residues. Germline assignment: CDR1 SQVTM and CDR2 ANQGSEA. CDR3 DNA: TGCAGCGCTGGGCAGGGTAAGAACACTGAAGCTTTCTTT. Translated: CSAGQGKNTEAFF.

At least ten counts were recorded for this clonotype. The chain links TRBV20-1 to TRBJ1-2; D gene uncertain. Germline CDR1 is DFQATT and CDR2 is SNEGSKA (reference sequence). Between the trimmed V and J ends, which lost 6 bases and 4 bases, there was a span of 15 bases. The CDR3 runs to 13 residues. DNA for the CDR3: TGCAGTGCCACCCTTAGTACGTCCTATGGCTACACCTTC. Translated: CSATLSTSYGYTF.

This clonotype has only a few counts. CDR3 loop: CAISERRDTQYF. For the CDR3, the DNA is TGTGCCATCAGTGAGCGTAGGGATACGCAGTATTTT. The V and J genes are TRBV10-3 and TRBJ2-3; D uncertain. The CDR3 totals 12 residues. The germline CDR1 and CDR2 sequences are ENHRY and SYGVKD. The germline V and J ends were trimmed by 2 bases and 6 bases, with 6 bases remaining between them.

The table lists this clonotype with a few counts. V usage is TRBV5-5 and J usage is TRBJ2-3; 10 nucleotides line up with TRBD1. V lost 4 bases and J lost 4; bases outside the gene matches: 3. The CDR3 is 14 amino acids. Germline assignment: CDR1 SGHKS and CDR2 YYEKEE (reference sequence). CDR3 sequence: CASSPTGGSDTQYF. The CDR3 DNA follows: TGTGCCAGCAGCCCGACAGGGGGCTCAGATACGCAGTATTTT.

This clonotype was picked up many times. V usage is TRBV4-1 and J usage is TRBJ2-2; a weak D match, TRBD1 (6 bases). Between the trimmed V and J ends, which lost 2 bases and 5 bases, there was a span of 12 bases. CDR3 length: 15 residues. The V gene's germline CDR1 is MGHRA and CDR2 YSYEKL. The CDR3 DNA is TGCGCCAGCAGCCAACCACGAACAGGGACCGGGGAGCTGTTTTTT. It specifies CASSQPRTGTGELFF.

This clonotype was recorded many times. The chain has TRBV20-1 and TRBJ2-1; the match to TRBD2 covers 7 bases. V was pared by 6 bases and J by 5 bases, with 7 bases of the junction left unmatched. The CDR3 runs 13 residues. Germline CDR1 is DFQATT and CDR2 is SNEGSKA (reference sequence). CDR3 residues: CSAIKLANNEQFF. The CDR3 coding sequence is TGCAGTGCCATTAAACTAGCGAACAATGAGCAGTTCTTC.

The genes are TRBV10-3 and TRBJ2-7; weak D call: TRBD1 (6 bases). The germline V and J ends were trimmed by 6 bases and 2 bases, with 14 bases remaining between them. CDR1 is ENHRY, CDR2 SYGVKD, per germline. The CDR3 contains 14 residues. The CDR3 DNA is TGTGCCATCAGAGTCCAGGGGCGCCCCTACGAGCAGTACTTC. It encodes CAIRVQGRPYEQYF.

Many counts were recorded for this clonotype. The chain joins TRBV19 to TRBJ1-6; D may be TRBD1 (5 bases). The germline V gene encodes CDR1 LNHDA and CDR2 SQIVND (reference sequence). The ends were cut back, 7 bases at V and 7 bases at J, with 14 bases in the middle. The CDR3 loop spans 14 amino acids. CDR3 DNA: TGTGCCAGTACCCCCGGGGGACCAAATTCACCCCTCCACTTT. Translating it yields CASTPGGPNSPLHF.

This clonotype was observed a few times. This chain joins TRBV12-3 or TRBV12-4 and TRBJ1-2; 9 bases fit TRBD1. Unmatched junction bases numbered 3, after V lost 3 bases and J lost 10 bases. The CDR3 length is 12 residues. In DNA, the CDR3 is TGTGCCAGCAGTTTGTGGACAGGGGACTACACCTTC. It specifies CASSLWTGDYTF.

V gene TRBV19 combines with J gene TRBJ2-1; maybe TRBD1 (6 bases). Trimming shortened V by 5 bases and J by 7 bases, and 18 bases separated the two germline ends. This CDR3 region has 15 residues. Germline V gene lookup returns CDR1 LNHDA and CDR2 SQIVND (reference sequence). CDR3 coding DNA: TGTGCCAGTAGTCCCTGGACAGCGGAATCGAATGAGCAGTTCTTC. This gives the protein CASSPWTAESNEQFF.

The sample holds a few counts of this clonotype. The V call is TRBV7-9, the J call TRBJ1-1; 7 bases map to TRBD1. The V gene's germline CDR1 is SEHNR and CDR2 FQNEAQ (reference sequence). The CDR3 spans 14 residues. Germline trimming cut 6 bases from V and 2 bases from J; bases unmatched to any gene: 6. The CDR3 bases are TGTGCCAGCAGGTACGGGACAGTAAACACTGAAGCTTTCTTT. It codes for CASRYGTVNTEAFF. Supplemented by reference TRBV7-9 and TRBJ1-1, the full variable domain reads DTGVSQNPRHKITKRGQNVTFRCDPISEHNRLYWYRQTLGQGPEFLTYFQNEAQLEKSRLLSDRFSAERPKGSFSTLEIQRTEQGDSAMYLCASRYGTVNTEAFFGQGTRLTVV.

This rearrangement joins TRBV20-1 to TRBJ2-2; D perhaps matches TRBD2 (5 bases). This CDR3 contains 17 residues. The V end lost 5 bases, the J end lost 4 bases, and 23 bases lay between the germline ends. The germline gives CDR1 DFQATT, CDR2 SNEGSKA (reference sequence). The CDR3 coding sequence is TGCAGTGCTCTCGGGTTTAGCAGGAGGTTTGGCACCGGGGAGCTGTTTTTT. It encodes CSALGFSRRFGTGELFF.

J is TRBJ2-3 and V is TRBV20-1; possibly TRBD1 for D (6 bases). This CDR3 has 16 amino acids. Germline V gene lookup returns CDR1 DFQATT and CDR2 SNEGSKA (reference sequence). Trimming pared 4 bases from V and 4 bases from J, leaving 21 bases between. The CDR3 is CSATSAAGAFADTQYF. The CDR3 DNA follows: TGCAGTGCTACCTCCGCGGCAGGGGCTTTCGCAGATACGCAGTATTTT.

This clonotype was counted at least ten times. The V gene is TRBV20-1, the J gene TRBJ2-7; no reliable D call. Germline V gives CDR1 DFQATT, CDR2 SNEGSKA (reference sequence). This CDR3 has 14 residues. The CDR3 loop reads CSFLTAVPSYEQYF. CDR3 DNA: TGCAGCTTCCTTACGGCAGTACCCTCCTACGAGCAGTACTTC.

The chain uses TRBV20-1 and TRBJ2-3; 12 nucleotides match TRBD2. Trimming cost V 5 bases and J 2 bases; bases outside gene matches: 5. The length of the CDR3 is 15 residues. The V gene's germline CDR1 is DFQATT and CDR2 SNEGSKA (reference sequence). CDR3 protein: CSALLAGGFTDTQYF. CDR3 in DNA: TGCAGTGCTTTACTAGCGGGGGGTTTCACAGATACGCAGTATTTT.

This clonotype was seen a single time. The chain carries TRBV4-1 and TRBJ2-5; TRBD1 agrees at 11 bases. The germline CDR1 and CDR2 sequences are MGHRA and YSYEKL. Trimming took 3 bases from V and 4 from J; bases not matched to a gene: 7. The CDR3 runs 16 residues. The CDR3 DNA follows: TGCGCCAGCAGCCAGTGGGGACAGGGGGTCGCAGAGACCCAGTACTTC. Translating it yields CASSQWGQGVAETQYF.